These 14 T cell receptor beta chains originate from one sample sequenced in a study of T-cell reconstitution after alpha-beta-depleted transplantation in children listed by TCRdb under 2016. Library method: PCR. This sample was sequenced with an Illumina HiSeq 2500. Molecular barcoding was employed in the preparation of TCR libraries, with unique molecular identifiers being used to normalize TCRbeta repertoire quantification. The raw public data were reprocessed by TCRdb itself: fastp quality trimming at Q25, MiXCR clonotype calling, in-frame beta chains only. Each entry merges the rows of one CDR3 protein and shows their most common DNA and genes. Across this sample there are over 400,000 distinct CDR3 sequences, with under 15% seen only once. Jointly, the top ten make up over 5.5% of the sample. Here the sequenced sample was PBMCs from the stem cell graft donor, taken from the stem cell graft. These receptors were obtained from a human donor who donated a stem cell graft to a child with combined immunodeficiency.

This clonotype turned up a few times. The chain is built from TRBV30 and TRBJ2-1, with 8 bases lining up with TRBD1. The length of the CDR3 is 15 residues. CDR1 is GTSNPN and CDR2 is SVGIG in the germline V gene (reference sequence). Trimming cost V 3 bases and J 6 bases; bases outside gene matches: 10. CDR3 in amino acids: CAWRQDRGPFNEQFF. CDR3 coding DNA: TGTGCCTGGAGACAAGACAGGGGTCCCTTCAATGAGCAGTTCTTC.

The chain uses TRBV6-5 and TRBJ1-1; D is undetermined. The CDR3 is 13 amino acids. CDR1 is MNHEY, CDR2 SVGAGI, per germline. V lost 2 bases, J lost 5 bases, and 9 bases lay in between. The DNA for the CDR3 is TGTGCCAGCAGTTACGAACCCTATACTGAAGCTTTCTTT. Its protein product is CASSYEPYTEAFF.

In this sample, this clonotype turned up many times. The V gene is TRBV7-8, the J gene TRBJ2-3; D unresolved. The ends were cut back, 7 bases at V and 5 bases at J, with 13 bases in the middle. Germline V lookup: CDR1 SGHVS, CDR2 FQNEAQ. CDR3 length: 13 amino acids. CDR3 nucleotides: TGTGCCAGCAACCTCCCACCGGGAGATACGCAGTATTTT. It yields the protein CASNLPPGDTQYF.

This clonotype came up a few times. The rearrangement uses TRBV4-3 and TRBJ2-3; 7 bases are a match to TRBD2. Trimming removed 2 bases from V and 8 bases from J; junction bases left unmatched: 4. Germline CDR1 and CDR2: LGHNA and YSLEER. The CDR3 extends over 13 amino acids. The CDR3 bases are TGCGCCAGCAGCCAAACTAGCGCGTCTACGCAGTATTTT. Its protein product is CASSQTSASTQYF.

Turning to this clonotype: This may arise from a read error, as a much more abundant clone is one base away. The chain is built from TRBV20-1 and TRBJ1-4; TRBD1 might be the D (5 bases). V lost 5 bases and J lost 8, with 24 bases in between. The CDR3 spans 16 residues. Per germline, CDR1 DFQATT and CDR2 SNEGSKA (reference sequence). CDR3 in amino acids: CSAPTPLTSGWEKLFF. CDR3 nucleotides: TGCAGTGCTCCCACCCCGCTGACCTCAGGGTGGGAAAAACTGTTTTTT.

Here the CDR3 reads CASSVVGSMNTEAFF. Written as DNA, the CDR3 is TGTGCCAGCAGCGTAGTTGGCAGTATGAACACTGAAGCTTTCTTT. The gene calls are TRBV9 and TRBJ1-1, with D unresolved. The CDR3 runs to 15 residues. Germline CDR1 is SGDLS and CDR2 is YYNGEE. Trimming took off 0 bases at V and 0 bases at J, with 9 bases between the two ends.

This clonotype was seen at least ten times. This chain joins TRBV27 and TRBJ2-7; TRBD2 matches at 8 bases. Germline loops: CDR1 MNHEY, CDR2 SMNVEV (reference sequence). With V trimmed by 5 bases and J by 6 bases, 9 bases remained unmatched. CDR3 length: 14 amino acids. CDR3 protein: CASSPLLSGSEQYF. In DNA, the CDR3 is TGTGCCAGCAGTCCCCTCTTGAGCGGGAGCGAGCAGTACTTC.

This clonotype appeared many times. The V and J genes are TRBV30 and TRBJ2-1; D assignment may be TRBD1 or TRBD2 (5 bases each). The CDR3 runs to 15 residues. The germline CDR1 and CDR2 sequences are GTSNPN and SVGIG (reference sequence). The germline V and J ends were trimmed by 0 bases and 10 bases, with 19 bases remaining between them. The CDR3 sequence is CAWSVGFRPGAEQFF. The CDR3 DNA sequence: TGTGCCTGGAGTGTAGGTTTCCGACCCGGGGCAGAGCAGTTCTTC.

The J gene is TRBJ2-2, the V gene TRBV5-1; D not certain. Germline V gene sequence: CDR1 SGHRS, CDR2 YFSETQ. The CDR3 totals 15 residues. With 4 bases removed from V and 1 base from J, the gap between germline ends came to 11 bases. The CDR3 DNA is TGCGCCAGCAGCCCCGACACGAGGAACACCGGGGAGCTGTTTTTT. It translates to CASSPDTRNTGELFF.

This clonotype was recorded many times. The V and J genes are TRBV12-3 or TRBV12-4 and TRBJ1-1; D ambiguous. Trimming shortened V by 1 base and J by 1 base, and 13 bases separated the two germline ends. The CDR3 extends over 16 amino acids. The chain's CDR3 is CASSLGGAVPNTEAFF. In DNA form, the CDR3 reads TGTGCCAGCAGTTTAGGGGGTGCGGTCCCGAACACTGAAGCTTTCTTT.

CDR3 coding DNA: TGTGCCAGCAGTTTGGGGACGGCAGGGGGTTCACCCCTCCACTTT. This sequence encodes CASSLGTAGGSPLHF. The chain combines TRBV12-3 or TRBV12-4 with TRBJ1-6; 7 bases match TRBD1. J was trimmed by 9 bases and V by 3 bases; bases with no gene match: 8. This CDR3 has 15 residues.

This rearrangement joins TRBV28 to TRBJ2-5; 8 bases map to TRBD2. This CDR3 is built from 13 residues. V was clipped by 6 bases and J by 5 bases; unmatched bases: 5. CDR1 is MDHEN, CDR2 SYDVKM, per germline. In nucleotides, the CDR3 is TGTGCCAGCAGACGGGGGGGCGATGAGACCCAGTACTTC. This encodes CASRRGGDETQYF.

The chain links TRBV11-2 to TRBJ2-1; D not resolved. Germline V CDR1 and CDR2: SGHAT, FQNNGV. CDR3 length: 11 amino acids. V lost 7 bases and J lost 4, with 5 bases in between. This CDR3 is CASKQYNEQFF. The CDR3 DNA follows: TGTGCCAGCAAACAATACAATGAGCAGTTCTTC. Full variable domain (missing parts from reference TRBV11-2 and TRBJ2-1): EAGVAQSPRYKIIEKRQSVAFWCNPISGHATLYWYQQILGQGPKLLIQFQNNGVVDDSQLPKDRFSAERLKGVDSTLKIQPAKLEDSAVYLCASKQYNEQFFGPGTRLTVL.

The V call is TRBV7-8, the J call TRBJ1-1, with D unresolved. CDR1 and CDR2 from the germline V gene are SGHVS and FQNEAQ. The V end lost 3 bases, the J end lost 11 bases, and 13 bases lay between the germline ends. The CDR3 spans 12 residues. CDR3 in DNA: TGTGCCAGCAGCTTTTCTCAAGGGCCCGCTTTCTTT. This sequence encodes CASSFSQGPAFF.